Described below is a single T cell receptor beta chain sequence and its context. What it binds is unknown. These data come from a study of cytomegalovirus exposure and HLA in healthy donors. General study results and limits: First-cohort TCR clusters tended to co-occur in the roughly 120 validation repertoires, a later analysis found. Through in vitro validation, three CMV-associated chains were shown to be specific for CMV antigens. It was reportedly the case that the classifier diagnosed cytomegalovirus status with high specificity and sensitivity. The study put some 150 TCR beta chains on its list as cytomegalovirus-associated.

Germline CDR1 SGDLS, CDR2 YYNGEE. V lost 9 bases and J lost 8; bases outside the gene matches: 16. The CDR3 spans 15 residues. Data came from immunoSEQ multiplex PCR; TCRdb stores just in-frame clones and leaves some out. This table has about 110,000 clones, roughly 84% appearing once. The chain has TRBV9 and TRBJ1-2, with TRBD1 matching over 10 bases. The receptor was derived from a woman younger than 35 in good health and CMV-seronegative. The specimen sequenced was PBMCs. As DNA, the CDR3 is TGTGCCACCACCCCGAGGGGACAGGGGAACGACGGCTACACCTTC. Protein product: CATTPRGQGNDGYTF.